This TCR beta chain was sequenced for a study of cytomegalovirus exposure and HLA in healthy donors. Study-wide results and caveats: A few chains tied to CMV proved CMV antigen-specific in vitro. Most TCR sequences were rare, but some public TCRs occurred in many donors. Researchers catalogued 160 or so TCR beta chains as cytomegalovirus-associated.

With regard to this clone: Its antigen remains unknown.

The validation cohort, a group of 120 subjects, included the donors and was separate from the roughly 720-subject first cohort. Generated by immunoSEQ multiplex PCR, the TCRdb table keeps only in-frame clones and is missing some. The sample has tens of thousands of clones, around 95% seen once. Germline assignment: CDR1 LGHNA and CDR2 YSLEER. This CDR3 has 17 residues. V was pared by 0 bases and J by 8 bases, with 22 bases between. Sequenced sample: PBMCs. The rearrangement joins TRBV4-3 to TRBJ1-2; D might be TRBD1 (5 bases). The receptor was isolated from a woman aged 18-35 years in good health and CMV-seropositive. The CDR3 DNA is TGCGCCAGCAGCCAAGATCGGACCGGATGGGGGGTAGGAGGCTACACCTTC. This translates into CASSQDRTGWGVGGYTF.